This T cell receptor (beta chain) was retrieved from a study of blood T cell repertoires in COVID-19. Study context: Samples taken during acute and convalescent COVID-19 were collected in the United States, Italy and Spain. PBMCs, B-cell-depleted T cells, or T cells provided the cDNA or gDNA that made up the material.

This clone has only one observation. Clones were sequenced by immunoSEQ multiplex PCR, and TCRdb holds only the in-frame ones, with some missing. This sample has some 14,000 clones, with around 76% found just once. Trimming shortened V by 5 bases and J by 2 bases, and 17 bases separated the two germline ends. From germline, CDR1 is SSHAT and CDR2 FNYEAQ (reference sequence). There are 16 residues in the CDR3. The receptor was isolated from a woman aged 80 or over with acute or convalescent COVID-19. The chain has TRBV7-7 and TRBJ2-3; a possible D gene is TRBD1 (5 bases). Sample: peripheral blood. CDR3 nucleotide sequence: TGTGCCAGCAGCCCATTGGAGACAGTCCTCACAGATACGCAGTATTTT. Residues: CASSPLETVLTDTQYF.